The 5 T cell receptor beta chains presented below share a single source sample, sequenced in a study of monozygotic twins with inflammatory bowel disease. TCRdb reanalyzed the 5' RACE reads and collapses them to one entry per CDR3 protein, without DNA. The repertoire table contains approximately 160,000 distinct CDR3 sequences. The sequencing sample was made of blood. These receptors originate from a human donor with ulcerative colitis or Crohn's disease, or a healthy co-twin of an affected twin (not recorded which).

This chain uses TRBV5-1 with TRBJ1-6. The germline V gene has CDR1 SGHRS and CDR2 YFSETQ. This CDR3 region has 13 residues. This chain's CDR3 is CASSLVSDSPLHF.

The chain employs TRBV7-2 and TRBJ1-1; as DNA is missing, the TRBD1 call by TCRdb cannot be tested. This CDR3 has 14 residues. The V gene's germline CDR1 is SGHTA and CDR2 FQGNSA. Here the CDR3 reads CASSFNRGTTEAFF.

The V and J genes are TRBV4-3 and TRBJ2-1. Germline assignment: CDR1 LGHNA and CDR2 YSLEER. This CDR3 has 13 residues. The CDR3 region is CASSWGQRYEQFF.

Judged by frequency, this clonotype is medium-sized. CDR3 amino acids: CSATRGAGDTNQPQHF. The chain recombines TRBV20-1 with TRBJ1-5; TCRdb calls TRBD1, which cannot be checked without DNA. The CDR3 runs 16 residues. Germline CDR1 DFQATT, CDR2 SNEGSKA (reference sequence).

The chain couples TRBV15 to TRBJ2-3. CDR1 LNHNV and CDR2 YYDKDF come from the germline V gene (reference sequence). This CDR3 spans 15 amino acids. The CDR3 spells CATSRLALSTDTQYF.